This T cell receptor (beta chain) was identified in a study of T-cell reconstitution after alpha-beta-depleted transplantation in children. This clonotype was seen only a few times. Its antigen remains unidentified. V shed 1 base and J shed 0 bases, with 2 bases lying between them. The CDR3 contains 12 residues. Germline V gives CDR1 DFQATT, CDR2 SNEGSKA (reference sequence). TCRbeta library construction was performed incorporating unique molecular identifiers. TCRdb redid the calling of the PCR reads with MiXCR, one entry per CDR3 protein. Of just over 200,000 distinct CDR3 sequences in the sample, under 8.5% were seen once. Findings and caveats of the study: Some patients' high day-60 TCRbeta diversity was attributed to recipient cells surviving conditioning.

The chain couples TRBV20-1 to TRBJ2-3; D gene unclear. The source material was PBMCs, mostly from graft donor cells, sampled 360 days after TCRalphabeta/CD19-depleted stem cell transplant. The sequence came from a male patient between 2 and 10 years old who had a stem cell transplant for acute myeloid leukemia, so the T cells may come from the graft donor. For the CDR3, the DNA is TGCAGTGCTAGAGTGAGCACAGATACGCAGTATTTT. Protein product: CSARVSTDTQYF.